This TCR beta chain came from a study of T cells in Graves' hyperthyroidism and ophthalmopathy. On the study more broadly: Blood from the periphery was taken at initial diagnosis, before any treatment.

Using RNA transcripts as the source, TCR beta CDR3 regions were amplified. The TCR CDR3 was amplified in a first-round RT-PCR using the HTBI primer set. TCRdb re-called the multiplex PCR reads with MiXCR, one entry per CDR3 protein. The sample yields 250,000 to 350,000 distinct CDR3 sequences, approximately 16% seen once. The V gene's germline CDR1 is SEHNR and CDR2 FQNEAQ (reference sequence). V gave up 8 bases and J gave up 4 bases, with 8 bases separating them. The CDR3 has 11 amino acids. The rearrangement links TRBV7-9 to TRBJ1-1, with no clear D. This TCR came from a man younger than 40 with Graves' hyperthyroidism. Sequencing was performed on blood. CDR3 coding DNA: TGTGCCAGCGGGATCAGCACTGAAGCTTTCTTT. It codes for CASGISTEAFF.